This T cell receptor (beta chain) emerged from a study of T cell clonality in common variable immunodeficiency (dated by TCRdb to about 2015). From the cysteine up to the phenylalanine, the CDR3 has a length of 14 residues. The 33 bases shown cover part of the CDR3, and their frame starts at base 1. The junction carries 12 bases between V and J, which are trimmed by 2 bases and 7 bases respectively. Per the germline V gene, SGHDN is the CDR1 and FVKESK is the CDR2. Results and caveats for the whole study, not just this receptor: Despite equal DNA input, controls averaged roughly 84,000 unique sequences per sample versus roughly 32,000 in CVID samples. Increased TCRbeta clonality was found in CVID subjects compared with healthy controls (t-test p = 0.018), with the increase being most characteristic of about a third of subjects. CVID TCRbeta sequences were reported to have fewer deletions and N-nucleotide insertions and to lack highly modified clones with 13 or more V deletions. Correlations of repertoire features with clinical complications were constrained by heterogeneity among patients within the CVID cohort. Healthy controls shared more TCRbeta clones with each other than CVID subjects shared among themselves (p < 0.0001). It was noted by the authors that sequencing of the repertoires of T cell subpopulations would be needed to clarify the cause of the increased clonality in CVID.

CVID samples and control samples contributed equivalent amounts of genomic DNA as sequencing input. For every sample, a 60 bp segment covering the rearranged TCRbeta CDR3 region was amplified and then sequenced. The immunoSEQ assay, a bias-corrected multiplex PCR with high-throughput sequencing, was employed for TCRbeta amplification. In the authors' own workflow: Every unique nucleotide sequence was considered a clone and was annotated with V, D and J genes, copy number and frequency. Sequences were labeled productive if in frame, and non-productive if out of frame or containing stop codons. As previously described, Shannon's entropy was used to calculate clonality. The predicted amino acid sequences of productive clones were used to derive the mean CDR3 Kyte-Doolittle hydropathy. The R hclust function was used to hierarchically cluster scaled V gene usage with Manhattan distance and complete linkage. Clone sharing by CDR3 amino acid sequence was assessed by resampling 12 repertoires per group over 100 rounds. The repertoires were searched for 65 to 85 published EBV-specific TCRbeta sequences and fewer than 250 published CMV-specific TCRbeta sequences. Analysis left out two CVID samples that produced under 10,000 sequences, so roughly 45 CVID repertoires remained. TCRdb's version of the immuneACCESS table is confined to in-frame rearrangements and falls short of the full clone set. An unresolved V gene accounts for under half of the shortfall where checked; the remainder is of unknown origin. That table is the source of V, J and clone size, and D and trimming were worked out from the DNA. The sample has approximately 44,000 clones on record, with no singletons. In total, the top ten clones hold 10% of the sample.

Most of the CVID patients and most of the healthy controls were of Caucasian heritage. Heparinized peripheral whole blood samples of about 4.5 to 8.5 ml were collected from each donor. Genomic DNA from adults with common variable immune deficiency (CVID) and from healthy adult controls was used to sequence TCRbeta CDR3 repertoires. There were around 22 healthy adult volunteers in the control group (roughly twelve female and 10 male), ranging in age from roughly 23 to 70 years, with a mean age of roughly 32. To isolate peripheral blood mononuclear cells, diluted blood was subjected to density centrifugation over Hypaque 1077 or Ficoll-Paque. Unsorted mononuclear cells served as the source of genomic DNA, which was extracted either by Qiagen column purification or by a centrifugation-based method. This clone came up many times. Its antigen has not been determined. The read comes to an end 3 residues before the CDR3 does, leaving the germline J gene to fill in the end.

Recombination joined TRBV14 with TRBJ2-1; a tentative D match to TRBD1 spans 6 bases. The source material was peripheral blood mononuclear cells. This receptor was identified in a person between 18 and 75 years old in good health. The CDR3 DNA, read in part, is TGTGCCAGCAGCCAACAGGGGAGTTGGAATGAG. This sequence encodes CASSQQGSWNE. The whole CDR3 reads CASSQQGSWNEQFF.